This is a list of T cell receptor beta chains from one sample in a study of control samples from healthy donors and cancer patients. Sequencing used immunoSEQ multiplex PCR; TCRdb keeps in-frame clones, though not all of them. The sample carries around 30,000 clones, roughly nine tenths recorded once. Sequences were obtained from PBMCs. Source of these receptors: a woman between 40 and 50 years old with lung cancer. The CDR3 runs from the conserved cysteine through the conserved F or W. The D gene is left open where the match is weak. Size is stated for part of the rows, as once, few or many counts, or as a class when the clone is expanded.

>once|TRBJ2-5|14|TRBD1|TRBV9
CASSATGGAETQYF
TGTGCCAGCAGCGCAACAGGGGGCGCGGAGACCCAGTACTTC
>.|TRBJ2-5|16|TRBD2|TRBV28
CASTQGASGAGETQYF
TGTGCCAGCACCCAGGGTGCTAGCGGGGCGGGAGAGACCCAGTACTTC
>few|TRBJ1-1|12|.|TRBV4-1
CASRRADTEAFF
TGCGCCAGCCGCAGAGCAGACACTGAAGCTTTCTTT
>.|TRBJ2-2|15|TRBD1|TRBV2
CASSVYRGNTGELFF
TGTGCCAGCAGTGTGTACAGGGGAAACACCGGGGAGCTGTTTTTT
>.|TRBJ1-5|16|TRBD1|TRBV5-6
CASSLGGTGPPQPQHF
TGTGCCAGCAGCTTGGGGGGGACAGGGCCCCCTCAGCCCCAGCATTTT
>few|TRBJ1-4|17|.|TRBV25-1
CASSEFRAGGGNEKLFF
TGTGCCAGCAGTGAATTTAGGGCCGGAGGTGGTAATGAAAAACTGTTTTTT
>.|TRBJ1-4|15|TRBD1|TRBV3-1/TRBV3-2
CASSQTGQGGEKLFF
TGTGCCAGCAGCCAGACAGGACAGGGAGGAGAAAAACTGTTTTTT
>.|TRBJ2-5|11|.|TRBV20-1
CSARLQETQYF
TGCAGTGCTAGACTTCAAGAGACCCAGTACTTC
>.|TRBJ1-1|16|TRBD1|TRBV19
CASEPFRQGIGTEAFF
TGTGCCAGTGAACCGTTTCGACAGGGGATAGGGACTGAAGCTTTCTTT
>few|TRBJ2-1|15|.|TRBV11-2
CASSLGRNEHNEQFF
TGTGCCAGCAGCTTAGGCCGGAATGAACACAATGAGCAGTTCTTC
>.|TRBJ1-1|13|.|TRBV9
CASSAEGSTEAFF
TGTGCCAGCAGCGCCGAGGGATCCACTGAAGCTTTCTTT
>few|TRBJ1-1|13|.|TRBV20-1
CSASQWATHEAFF
TGCAGTGCAAGTCAGTGGGCCACCCATGAAGCTTTCTTT
>once|TRBJ2-1|11|.|TRBV2
CASSEPGQEFF
TGTGCCAGCAGTGAACCGGGGCAGGAGTTCTTC
>.|TRBJ1-3|12|.|TRBV29-1
CSGLTSGNTIYF
TGCAGCGGACTGACCTCTGGAAACACCATATATTTT
>.|TRBJ2-2|14|.|TRBV7-2
CASSSSGGYGELFF
TGTGCCAGCAGCTCCTCAGGGGGGTACGGGGAGCTGTTTTTT
>.|TRBJ2-1|16|TRBD2|TRBV9
CASSVVPAGGLDEQFF
TGTGCCAGCAGCGTAGTCCCAGCGGGGGGGCTGGATGAGCAGTTCTTC
>.|TRBJ2-1|15|TRBD1|TRBV27
CASSTRDRVGNEQFF
TGTGCCAGCAGTACCCGGGACAGGGTGGGCAATGAGCAGTTCTTC
>.|TRBJ2-5|16|.|TRBV18
CASSPPQGQGKETQYF
TGTGCCAGCTCACCACCTCAAGGGCAGGGGAAAGAGACCCAGTACTTC
>.|TRBJ1-2|12|.|TRBV3-1/TRBV3-2
CASSQGQRYYTF
TGTGCCAGCAGCCAAGGACAGAGATACTACACCTTC
>.|TRBJ1-5|16|TRBD1|TRBV4-1
CASSQDSQGAGQPQHF
TGCGCCAGCAGCCAAGATTCGCAGGGGGCAGGACAGCCCCAGCATTTT
>once|TRBJ1-3|15|TRBD1|TRBV6-5
CASRKQGSSGNTIYF
TGTGCCAGCAGAAAACAGGGGAGCTCTGGAAACACCATATATTTT
>few|TRBJ1-1|14|.|TRBV6-1
CASSEFPENTEAFF
TGTGCCAGCAGTGAATTCCCGGAGAACACTGAAGCTTTCTTT
>.|TRBJ2-3|15|.|TRBV12-5
CASGLGQAGTDTQYF
TGTGCTAGTGGTTTGGGACAGGCCGGCACAGATACGCAGTATTTT
>.|TRBJ1-5|16|.|TRBV19
CASSIREGREIQPQHF
TGTGCCAGTAGTATAAGGGAGGGGAGGGAAATTCAGCCCCAGCATTTT
>.|TRBJ2-4|12|.|TRBV14
CASSPGINIQYF
TGTGCCAGCAGCCCCGGGATAAACATTCAGTACTTC
>once|TRBJ2-7|15|TRBD1|TRBV19
CASSDQGALSYEQYF
TGTGCCAGTAGTGACCAGGGGGCCCTATCCTACGAGCAGTACTTC
>.|TRBJ2-1|16|.|TRBV15
CATSRDRWTTYNEQFF
TGTGCCACCAGCAGAGATCGTTGGACGACCTACAATGAGCAGTTCTTC
>.|TRBJ2-2|15|.|TRBV5-1
CASSLDGRNTGELFF
TGCGCCAGCAGCTTGGACGGAAGGAACACCGGGGAGCTGTTTTTT
>.|TRBJ1-1|15|.|TRBV19
CASSIVSQMNTEAFF
TGTGCCAGTAGTATAGTAAGCCAAATGAACACTGAAGCTTTCTTT
>.|TRBJ1-3|14|.|TRBV9
CASSAASSGNTIYF
TGTGCCAGCAGCGCAGCCAGCTCTGGAAACACCATATATTTT
>.|TRBJ2-2|15|.|TRBV9
CASSSTGGGTGELFF
TGTGCCAGCAGCTCGACCGGGGGAGGCACCGGGGAGCTGTTTTTT
>once|TRBJ1-6|15|.|TRBV6-1
CASSEKPGPRSTLHF
TGTGCCAGCAGTGAAAAACCCGGCCCCAGGAGTACCCTCCACTTT
>.|TRBJ2-7|14|TRBD2|TRBV11-3
CASSRARGGGEQYF
TGTGCCAGCAGCCGGGCGCGGGGCGGGGGGGAGCAGTACTTC
>.|TRBJ2-1|14|TRBD2|TRBV11-1
CASSLSGGTYEQFF
TGTGCCAGCAGCCTAAGCGGGGGGACCTATGAGCAGTTCTTC
>.|TRBJ2-5|15|.|TRBV6-5
CASSYSAGDQETQYF
TGTGCCAGCAGTTACTCCGCCGGGGATCAAGAGACCCAGTACTTC
>.|TRBJ1-6|15|TRBD1|TRBV30
CAWSGDSSYNSPLHF
TGTGCCTGGAGTGGGGACAGCTCCTATAATTCACCCCTCCACTTT
>few|TRBJ1-5|14|.|TRBV30
CAWTTTGSNQPQHF
TGTGCCTGGACGACCACGGGGAGCAATCAGCCCCAGCATTTT
>.|TRBJ2-6|16|.|TRBV13
CASSLVEGTGANVLTF
TGTGCCAGCAGCTTAGTAGAAGGGACCGGGGCCAACGTCCTGACTTTC
>few|TRBJ2-3|14|.|TRBV7-3
CASSLQHSTDTQYF
TGTGCCAGCAGCTTACAACACAGCACAGATACGCAGTATTTT
>.|TRBJ1-1|14|.|TRBV7-2
CASSLDGLNTEAFF
TGTGCCAGCAGCTTAGACGGATTGAACACTGAAGCTTTCTTT
>.|TRBJ2-3|16|TRBD2|TRBV11-2
CASSLWTSGVGDTQYF
TGTGCCAGCAGCTTATGGACTAGCGGGGTAGGGGATACGCAGTATTTT
>.|TRBJ1-5|14|.|TRBV19
CASSMGRSNQPQHF
TGTGCCAGTAGTATGGGGCGCAGTAATCAGCCCCAGCATTTT
>.|TRBJ1-2|12|.|TRBV21-1
CASRAGGDGYTF
TGTGCCAGCAGGGCCGGGGGCGATGGCTACACCTTC
>.|TRBJ2-5|15|.|TRBV11-2
CASIPVGDSQETQYF
TGTGCCAGCATCCCGGTCGGGGACTCCCAAGAGACCCAGTACTTC
>.|TRBJ2-1|14|TRBD1|TRBV5-1
CASSFRDRGDEQFF
TGCGCCAGCAGCTTCCGGGACAGGGGGGATGAGCAGTTCTTC
>.|TRBJ2-5|19|TRBD2|TRBV4-2
CASSQGVLRLAGLQETQYF
TGTGCCAGCAGCCAAGGCGTTTTGCGACTAGCGGGTTTGCAAGAGACCCAGTACTTC
>.|TRBJ2-6|15|.|TRBV2
CASSVQTPGANVLTF
TGTGCCAGCAGTGTCCAGACCCCTGGGGCCAACGTCCTGACTTTC
>.|TRBJ1-2|14|.|TRBV6-5
CASSYSPAQGGYTF
TGTGCCAGCAGTTACTCTCCGGCCCAGGGGGGCTACACCTTC
>.|TRBJ1-2|12|.|TRBV11-3
CASSLGRYGYTF
TGTGCCAGCAGCTTAGGGAGATATGGCTACACCTTC
>.|TRBJ2-3|15|.|TRBV27
CASSFQDPNTDTQYF
TGTGCCAGCAGTTTCCAGGACCCCAACACAGATACGCAGTATTTT
>.|TRBJ1-1|14|.|TRBV11-2
CASSLTFRDGEAFF
TGTGCCAGCAGCTTAACTTTCCGGGACGGTGAAGCTTTCTTT